Presented here are 15 T cell receptor beta chains from one specimen sequenced in a study of shared clonotypes between healthy human individuals. This table comes from immunoSEQ multiplex PCR, and its TCRdb copy is limited to in-frame clones, with some not included. Here the sample spans more than 1,200,000 clones, approximately 98.5% being singletons. Sequencing was carried out using naive CD4+ T cells sorted from blood. Noted subset: CD45RA+ positively selected. The origin of the receptors is a man in his thirties or forties in good health.

The rearrangement joins TRBV7-9 to TRBJ2-7; D tentatively reads TRBD1 or TRBD2 (7 bases each). The germline V gene has CDR1 SEHNR and CDR2 FQNEAQ (reference sequence). Trimming pared 4 bases from V and 6 bases from J, leaving 25 bases between. The CDR3 has 17 residues. CDR3 coding DNA: TGTGCCAGCAGCTCCTCAAGGGGGCGGGGACTACGAAGCGAGCAGTACTTC. The encoded protein is CASSSSRGRGLRSEQYF.

This clone was detected only once. The V and J genes are TRBV6-1 and TRBJ2-3, with 10 positions matching TRBD2. The germline V gene has CDR1 MNHNS and CDR2 SASEGT. CDR3 length: 17 amino acids. V gave up 4 bases and J gave up 7 bases; unmatched junction bases: 14. The CDR3 sequence is CASSARGVAGGVYTQYF. The CDR3 coding sequence is TGTGCCAGCAGTGCCCGCGGGGTAGCGGGAGGTGTGTATACGCAGTATTTT.

The J gene is TRBJ2-1, the V gene TRBV14; D might be TRBD2 (5 bases). There are 16 residues in the CDR3. Germline CDR1 and CDR2: SGHDN and FVKESK. V was pared by 4 bases and J by 2 bases, with 15 bases between. The CDR3 DNA reads as TGTGCCAGCAGCCCCCGGGGAGTCGGGCCCTACAATGAGCAGTTCTTC. It translates to CASSPRGVGPYNEQFF.

J is TRBJ1-5 and V is TRBV16; 7 bases are a match to TRBD1. This CDR3 has 15 amino acids. CDR1 and CDR2 from the germline V gene are KGHSY and FQNENV. With 4 bases clipped from V and 4 bases from J, the junction kept 7 bases outside the gene matches. The CDR3 DNA is TGTGCCAGCAGCCCCTCGGCAGGGGGGAATCAGCCCCAGCATTTT. Protein: CASSPSAGGNQPQHF.

The V gene is TRBV29-1, the J gene TRBJ2-3; D perhaps matches TRBD1 (5 bases). The CDR3 length is 11 residues. V lost 5 bases to trimming and J lost 6 bases, with 9 bases between them. The germline gives CDR1 SQVTM, CDR2 ANQGSEA. This CDR3 reads CSVQGSDTQYF. The DNA for the CDR3 is TGCAGCGTTCAGGGCTCGGATACGCAGTATTTT.

This rearrangement joins TRBV7-2 to TRBJ2-3; 9 bases are shared with TRBD2. Germline values: CDR1 SGHTA, CDR2 FQGNSA. The CDR3 has 16 amino acids. Trimming cost V 5 bases and J 3 bases; bases outside gene matches: 9. CDR3 nucleotide sequence: TGTGCCAGCAGCCGGAGGGGTCTAGCGGGGACAGATACGCAGTATTTT. Its protein is CASSRRGLAGTDTQYF.

The V gene is TRBV25-1, the J gene TRBJ1-1; tentative D call: TRBD1 (5 bases). Germline CDR1 MGHDK, CDR2 SYGVNS. The CDR3 runs to 15 residues. V lost 0 bases to trimming and J lost 0 bases, with 8 bases between them. CDR3: CASSEYDSLNTEAFF. The CDR3 coding sequence is TGTGCCAGCAGTGAATACGACAGCCTGAACACTGAAGCTTTCTTT.

The rearrangement links TRBV29-1 to TRBJ2-5, with TRBD2 matching over 10 bases. There are 12 residues in the CDR3. V was pared by 5 bases and J by 7 bases, with 4 bases of the junction left unmatched. CDR1 is SQVTM and CDR2 is ANQGSEA in the germline V gene. In nucleotides, the CDR3 is TGCAGCGTTAAGCGGGAGGGCCTGACCCAGTACTTC. It codes for CSVKREGLTQYF.

The J gene is TRBJ2-7, the V gene TRBV25-1, with no clear D. From germline, CDR1 is MGHDK and CDR2 SYGVNS. The V end lost 5 bases, the J end lost 3 bases, and 8 bases lay between the germline ends. The CDR3 is 12 amino acids. The CDR3 nucleotides are TGTGCCAGCAGTCCCGGTGGCTACGAGCAGTACTTC. As protein: CASSPGGYEQYF.

This chain uses TRBV7-3 with TRBJ2-3, with TRBD2 matching 7 bases. The germline CDR1 and CDR2 sequences are SGHTA and FQGTGA. The CDR3 contains 15 residues. The ends lost 4 bases at V and 2 bases at J; junction bases unmatched: 6. CDR3 amino acids: CASSSLAGDTDTQYF. The CDR3 DNA reads TGTGCCAGCAGCTCGTTAGCGGGTGACACAGATACGCAGTATTTT.

The chain recombines TRBV7-8 with TRBJ2-1; D ambiguous. Trimming pared 3 bases from V and 8 bases from J, leaving 5 bases between. Germline values: CDR1 SGHVS, CDR2 FQNEAQ. This CDR3 has 11 residues. The CDR3 region has the DNA TGTGCCAGCAGCTTTAGAGATGAGCAGTTCTTC. It codes for CASSFRDEQFF.

This chain links TRBV18 with TRBJ1-3, with 10 bases identical to TRBD1. Germline V CDR1 and CDR2: KGHSH, LQKENI. V gave up 2 bases and J gave up 4 bases; unmatched junction bases: 5. There are 16 residues in the CDR3. This CDR3 reads CASSPDRGRSGNTIYF. In DNA, the CDR3 is TGTGCCAGCTCACCAGACAGGGGGCGATCCGGAAACACCATATATTTT.

The rearrangement links TRBV5-1 to TRBJ2-5, with D tentatively TRBD1 (8 bases). Per the germline V gene, CDR1 is SGHRS and CDR2 is YFSETQ. The CDR3 is made up of 15 amino acids. With 3 bases removed from V and 5 bases from J, the gap between germline ends came to 17 bases. DNA for the CDR3: TGCGCCAGCAGCTGGACAGGGAGGGCCGGTGAGACCCAGTACTTC. This sequence encodes CASSWTGRAGETQYF.

This rearrangement joins TRBV6-5 to TRBJ2-5; D remains unclear. There are 11 residues in the CDR3. Trimming cost V 7 bases and J 9 bases, with 12 bases left between them. CDR1 and CDR2 from the germline V gene are MNHEY and SVGAGI. The CDR3 protein is CASKEAAAQYF. CDR3 nucleotide sequence: TGTGCCAGCAAAGAGGCGGCGGCCCAGTACTTC.

Notes on this clone: Other nucleotide sequences from this sample produce the same CDR3. This chain connects TRBV28 to TRBJ1-1; possible D gene TRBD1, 6 bases. Germline loops: CDR1 MDHEN, CDR2 SYDVKM. V was shortened by 6 bases and J by 5 bases, with 10 bases between the two germline ends. This CDR3 comprises 12 residues. CDR3 sequence (DNA): TGTGCCAGCAGCCTCAGGGGAACTGAAGCTTTCTTT. This encodes CASSLRGTEAFF.